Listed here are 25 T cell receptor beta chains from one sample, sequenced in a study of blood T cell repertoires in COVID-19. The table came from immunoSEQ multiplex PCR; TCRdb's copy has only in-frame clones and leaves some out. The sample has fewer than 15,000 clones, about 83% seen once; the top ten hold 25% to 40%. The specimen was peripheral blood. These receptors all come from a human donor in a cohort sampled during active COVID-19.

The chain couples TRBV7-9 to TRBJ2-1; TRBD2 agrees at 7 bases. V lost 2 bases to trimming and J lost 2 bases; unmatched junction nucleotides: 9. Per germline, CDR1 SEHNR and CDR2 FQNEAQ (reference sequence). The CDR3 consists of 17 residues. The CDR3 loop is CASSLTAGLMPYNEQFF. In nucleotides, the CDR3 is TGTGCCAGCAGCTTAACAGCGGGGCTAATGCCCTACAATGAGCAGTTCTTC.

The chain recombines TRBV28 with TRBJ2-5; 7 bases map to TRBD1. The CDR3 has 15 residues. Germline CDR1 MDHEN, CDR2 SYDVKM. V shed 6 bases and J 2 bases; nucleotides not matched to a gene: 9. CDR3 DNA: TGTGCCAGCAGCACGAGACAGGGCATTCAAGAGACCCAGTACTTC. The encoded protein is CASSTRQGIQETQYF.

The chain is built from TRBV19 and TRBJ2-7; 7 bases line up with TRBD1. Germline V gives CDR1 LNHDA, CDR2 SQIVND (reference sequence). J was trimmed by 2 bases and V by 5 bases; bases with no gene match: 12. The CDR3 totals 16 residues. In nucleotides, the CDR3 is TGTGCCAGTAGTGCCCCGAGACAGGGCATGACCTACGAGCAGTACTTC. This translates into CASSAPRQGMTYEQYF.

The CDR3 sequence is CASRLTGGINTEAFF. The CDR3 DNA sequence: TGTGCCAGCAGATTGACAGGCGGTATAAACACTGAAGCTTTCTTT. This sequence joins TRBV6-5 and TRBJ1-1; perhaps TRBD1 as D (6 bases). Germline values: CDR1 MNHEY, CDR2 SVGAGI. Trimming took 6 bases from V and 2 from J, leaving 16 bases between them. This CDR3 spans 15 amino acids.

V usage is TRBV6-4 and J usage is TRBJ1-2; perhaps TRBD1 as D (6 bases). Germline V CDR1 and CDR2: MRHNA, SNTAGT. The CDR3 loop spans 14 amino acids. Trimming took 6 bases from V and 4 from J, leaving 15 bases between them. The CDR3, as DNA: TGTGCCAGCAGGACAGGCCCAGGAGGCTATGGCTACACCTTC. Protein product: CASRTGPGGYGYTF.

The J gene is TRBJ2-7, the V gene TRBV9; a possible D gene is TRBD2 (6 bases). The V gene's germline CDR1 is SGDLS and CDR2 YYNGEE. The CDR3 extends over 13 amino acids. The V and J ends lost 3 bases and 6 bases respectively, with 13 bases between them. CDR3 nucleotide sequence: TGTGCCAGCAGCGCGAGACTAGACGGCGAGCAGTACTTC. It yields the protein CASSARLDGEQYF.

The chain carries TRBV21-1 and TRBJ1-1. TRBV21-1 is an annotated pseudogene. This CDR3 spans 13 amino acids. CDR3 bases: TGTGCCACCCCCGGGGGGGGGAACACTGAAGCTTTCTTT. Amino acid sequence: CATPGGGNTEAFF.

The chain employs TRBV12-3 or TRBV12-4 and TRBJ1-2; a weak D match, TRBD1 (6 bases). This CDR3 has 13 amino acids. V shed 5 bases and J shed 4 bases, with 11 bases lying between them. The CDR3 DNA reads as TGTGCCAGCAGTGCTACAGGGATCTATGGCTACACCTTC. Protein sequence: CASSATGIYGYTF.

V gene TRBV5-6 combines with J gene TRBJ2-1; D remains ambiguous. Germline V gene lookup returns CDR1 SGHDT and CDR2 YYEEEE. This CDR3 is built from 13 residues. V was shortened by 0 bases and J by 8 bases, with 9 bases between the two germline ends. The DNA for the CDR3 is TGTGCCAGCAGCTTGGCCACTGGTTATGAGCAGTTCTTC. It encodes CASSLATGYEQFF.

In nucleotides, the CDR3 is TGTGCCAGCAGCCGGGGACTAGCAGCAGATACGCAGTATTTT. Translation: CASSRGLAADTQYF. The chain uses TRBV5-6 and TRBJ2-3, with 9 positions matching TRBD2. With V trimmed by 4 bases and J by 4 bases, 4 bases remained unmatched. This CDR3 spans 14 amino acids. CDR1 is SGHDT, CDR2 YYEEEE, per germline.

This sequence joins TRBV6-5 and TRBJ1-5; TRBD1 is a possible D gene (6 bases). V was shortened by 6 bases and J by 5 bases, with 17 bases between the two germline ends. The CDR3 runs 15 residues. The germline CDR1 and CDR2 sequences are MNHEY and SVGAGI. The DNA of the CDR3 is TGTGCCAGCAGCCGTAACAGGGATCCTTATCAGCCCCAGCATTTT. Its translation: CASSRNRDPYQPQHF.

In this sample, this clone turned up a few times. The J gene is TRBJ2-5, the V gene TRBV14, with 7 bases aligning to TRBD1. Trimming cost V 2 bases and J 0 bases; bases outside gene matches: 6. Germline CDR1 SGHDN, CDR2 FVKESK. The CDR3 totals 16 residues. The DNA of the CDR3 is TGTGCCAGCAGCCAAAACCAGGGACAGTACCAAGAGACCCAGTACTTC. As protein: CASSQNQGQYQETQYF.

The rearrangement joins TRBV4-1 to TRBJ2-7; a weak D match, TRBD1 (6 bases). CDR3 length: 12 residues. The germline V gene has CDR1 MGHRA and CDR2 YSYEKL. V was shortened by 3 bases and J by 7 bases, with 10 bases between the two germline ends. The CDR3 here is CASSQQGMEQYF. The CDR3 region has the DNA TGCGCCAGCAGCCAGCAGGGGATGGAGCAGTACTTC.

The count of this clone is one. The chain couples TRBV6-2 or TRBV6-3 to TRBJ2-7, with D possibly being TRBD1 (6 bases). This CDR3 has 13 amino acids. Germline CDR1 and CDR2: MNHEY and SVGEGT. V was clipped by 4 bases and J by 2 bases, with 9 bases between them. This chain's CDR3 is CASSLQGPYEQYF. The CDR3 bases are TGTGCCAGCAGTTTGCAGGGGCCCTACGAGCAGTACTTC.

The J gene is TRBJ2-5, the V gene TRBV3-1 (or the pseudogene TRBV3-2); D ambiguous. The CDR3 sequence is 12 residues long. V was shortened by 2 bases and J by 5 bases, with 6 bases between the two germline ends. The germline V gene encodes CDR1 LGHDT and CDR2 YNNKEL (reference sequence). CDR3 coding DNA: TGTGCCAGCAGCCAATTCTTGGAGACCCAGTACTTC. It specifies CASSQFLETQYF.

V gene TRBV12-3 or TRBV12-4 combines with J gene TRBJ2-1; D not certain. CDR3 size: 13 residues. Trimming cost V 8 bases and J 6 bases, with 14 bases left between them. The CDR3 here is CASHSFGGNEQFF. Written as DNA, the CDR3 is TGTGCCAGCCACTCCTTTGGTGGCAATGAGCAGTTCTTC.

The CDR3 is CASSLGSGGPGGTQYF. The CDR3 DNA is TGTGCCAGCAGCTTAGGTTCGGGGGGCCCCGGTGGAACGCAGTATTTT. The V call is TRBV7-9, the J call TRBJ2-3, with a weak D call TRBD2 (7 bases). The CDR3 runs to 16 residues. Germline V lookup: CDR1 SEHNR, CDR2 FQNEAQ (reference sequence). V lost 1 base, J lost 9 bases, and 20 bases lay in between. The variable domain in full, completed from reference TRBV7-9 and TRBJ2-3, reads DTGVSQNPRHKITKRGQNVTFRCDPISEHNRLYWYRQTLGQGPEFLTYFQNEAQLEKSRLLSDRFSAERPKGSFSTLEIQRTEQGDSAMYLCASSLGSGGPGGTQYFGPGTRLTVL.

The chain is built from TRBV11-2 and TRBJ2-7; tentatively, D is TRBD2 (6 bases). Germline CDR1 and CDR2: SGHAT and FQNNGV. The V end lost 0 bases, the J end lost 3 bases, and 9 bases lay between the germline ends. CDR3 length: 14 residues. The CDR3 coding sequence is TGTGCCAGCAGCTTAGAACTAGCTCTCTACGAGCAGTACTTC. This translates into CASSLELALYEQYF. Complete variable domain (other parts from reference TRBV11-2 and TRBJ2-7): EAGVAQSPRYKIIEKRQSVAFWCNPISGHATLYWYQQILGQGPKLLIQFQNNGVVDDSQLPKDRFSAERLKGVDSTLKIQPAKLEDSAVYLCASSLELALYEQYFGPGTRLTVT.

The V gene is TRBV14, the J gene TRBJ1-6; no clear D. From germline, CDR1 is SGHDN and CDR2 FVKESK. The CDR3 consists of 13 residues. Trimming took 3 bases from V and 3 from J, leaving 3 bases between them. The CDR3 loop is CASSQRYNSPLHF. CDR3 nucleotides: TGTGCCAGCAGCCAGCGCTATAATTCACCCCTCCACTTT.

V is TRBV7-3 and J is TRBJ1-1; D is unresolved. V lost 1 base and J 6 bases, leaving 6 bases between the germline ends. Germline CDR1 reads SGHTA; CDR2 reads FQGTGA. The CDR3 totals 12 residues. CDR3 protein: CASSLIGAEAFF. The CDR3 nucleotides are TGTGCCAGCAGCTTAATTGGAGCTGAAGCTTTCTTT.

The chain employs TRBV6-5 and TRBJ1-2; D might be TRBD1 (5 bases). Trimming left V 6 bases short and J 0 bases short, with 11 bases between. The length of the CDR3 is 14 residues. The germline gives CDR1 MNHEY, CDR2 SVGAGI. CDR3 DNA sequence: TGTGCCAGCAGCCCATTCAGGGCTAACTATGGCTACACCTTC. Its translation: CASSPFRANYGYTF.

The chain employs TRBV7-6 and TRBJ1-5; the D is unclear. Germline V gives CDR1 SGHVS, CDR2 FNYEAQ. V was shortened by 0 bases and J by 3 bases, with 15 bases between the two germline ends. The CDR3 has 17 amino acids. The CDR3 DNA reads TGTGCCAGCAGCTTAGCTCAGTGGGGAGGAAACAATCAGCCCCAGCATTTT. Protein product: CASSLAQWGGNNQPQHF.

Here the CDR3 reads CASSSYQGDYEQYF. In nucleotides, the CDR3 is TGTGCCAGCAGCTCTTACCAGGGTGACTACGAGCAGTACTTC. The chain employs TRBV11-3 and TRBJ2-7, with D maybe TRBD1 (5 bases). CDR3 length equals 14 residues. Trimming stripped 4 bases from V and 3 bases from J, with 13 bases between. Germline values: CDR1 SGHNT, CDR2 YENEEA.

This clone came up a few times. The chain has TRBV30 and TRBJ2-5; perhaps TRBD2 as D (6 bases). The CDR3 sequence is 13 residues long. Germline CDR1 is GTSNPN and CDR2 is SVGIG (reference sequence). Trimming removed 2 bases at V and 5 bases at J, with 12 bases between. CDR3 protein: CAWSSGRGETQYF. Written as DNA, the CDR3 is TGTGCCTGGAGTAGTGGTCGGGGGGAGACCCAGTACTTC. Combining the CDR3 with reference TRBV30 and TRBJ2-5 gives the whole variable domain SQTIHQWPATLVQPVGSPLSLECTVEGTSNPNLYWYRQAAGRGLQLLFYSVGIGQISSEVPQNLSASRPQDRQFILSSKKLLLSDSGFYLCAWSSGRGETQYFGPGTRLLVL.

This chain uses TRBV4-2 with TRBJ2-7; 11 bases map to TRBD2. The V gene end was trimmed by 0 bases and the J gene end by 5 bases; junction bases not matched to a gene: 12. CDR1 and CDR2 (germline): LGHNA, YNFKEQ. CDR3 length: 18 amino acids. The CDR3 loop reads CASSQDWVAGGPSDEQYF. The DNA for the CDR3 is TGTGCCAGCAGCCAAGATTGGGTAGCGGGAGGGCCCTCGGACGAGCAGTACTTC.